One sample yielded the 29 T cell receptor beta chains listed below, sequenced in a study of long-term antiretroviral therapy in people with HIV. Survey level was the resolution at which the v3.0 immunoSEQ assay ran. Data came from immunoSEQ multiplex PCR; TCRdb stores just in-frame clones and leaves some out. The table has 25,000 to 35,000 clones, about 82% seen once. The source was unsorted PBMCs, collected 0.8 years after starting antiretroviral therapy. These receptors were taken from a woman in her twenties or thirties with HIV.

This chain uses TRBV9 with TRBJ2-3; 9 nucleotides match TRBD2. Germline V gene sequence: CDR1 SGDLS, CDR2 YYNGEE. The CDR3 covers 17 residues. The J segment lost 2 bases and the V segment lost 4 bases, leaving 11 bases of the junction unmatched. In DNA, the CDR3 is TGTGCCAGCAGCAGAGACCCTAGCGGGGAGACCACAGATACGCAGTATTTT. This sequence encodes CASSRDPSGETTDTQYF.

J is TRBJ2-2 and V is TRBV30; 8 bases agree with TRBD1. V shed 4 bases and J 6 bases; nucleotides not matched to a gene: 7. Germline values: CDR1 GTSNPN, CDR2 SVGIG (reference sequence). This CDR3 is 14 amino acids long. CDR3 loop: CAWNTGGTAGELFF. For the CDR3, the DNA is TGTGCCTGGAACACAGGGGGTACAGCCGGGGAGCTGTTTTTT.

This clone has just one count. The CDR3 loop reads CASGYSGASDTEAFF. DNA for the CDR3: TGTGCCAGCGGCTATTCCGGGGCCAGTGACACTGAAGCTTTCTTT. This chain joins TRBV6-1 and TRBJ1-1; maybe TRBD1 (5 bases). V was pared by 8 bases and J by 3 bases, with 19 bases between. CDR1 and CDR2 from the germline V gene are MNHNS and SASEGT. This CDR3 has 15 amino acids.

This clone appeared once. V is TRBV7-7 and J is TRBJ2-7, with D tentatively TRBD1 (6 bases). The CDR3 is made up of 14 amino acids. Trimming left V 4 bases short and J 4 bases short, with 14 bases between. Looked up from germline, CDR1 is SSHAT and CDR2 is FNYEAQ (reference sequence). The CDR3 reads CASSSGVGDYEQYF. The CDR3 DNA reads TGTGCCAGCAGCTCAGGGGTGGGGGATTACGAGCAGTACTTC.

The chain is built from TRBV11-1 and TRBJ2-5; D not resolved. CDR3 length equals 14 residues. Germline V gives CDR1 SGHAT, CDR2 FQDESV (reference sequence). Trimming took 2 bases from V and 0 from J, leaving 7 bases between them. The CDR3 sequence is CASSLSSYQETQYF. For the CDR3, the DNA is TGTGCCAGCAGCTTATCTTCGTACCAAGAGACCCAGTACTTC.

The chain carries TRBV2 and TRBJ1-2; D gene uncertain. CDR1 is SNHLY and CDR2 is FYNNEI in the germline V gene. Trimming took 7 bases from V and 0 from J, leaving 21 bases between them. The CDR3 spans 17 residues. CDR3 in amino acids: CASTPRPAGKANYGYTF. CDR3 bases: TGTGCCAGCACCCCAAGGCCCGCGGGGAAAGCTAACTATGGCTACACCTTC.

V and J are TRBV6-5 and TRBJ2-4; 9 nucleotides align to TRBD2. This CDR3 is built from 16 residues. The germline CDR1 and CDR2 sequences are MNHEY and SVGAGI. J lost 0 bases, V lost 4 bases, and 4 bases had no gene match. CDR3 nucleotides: TGTGCCAGCAGTTTTCATAGCGGGGGAGCCAAAAACATTCAGTACTTC. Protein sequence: CASSFHSGGAKNIQYF.

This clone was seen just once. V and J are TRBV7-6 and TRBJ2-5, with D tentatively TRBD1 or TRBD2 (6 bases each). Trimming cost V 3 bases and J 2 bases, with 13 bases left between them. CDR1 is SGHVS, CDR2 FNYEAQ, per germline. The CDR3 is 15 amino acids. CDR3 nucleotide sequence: TGTGCCAGCAGCTTTGCCTCGGGGGCTCAAGAGACCCAGTACTTC. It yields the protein CASSFASGAQETQYF. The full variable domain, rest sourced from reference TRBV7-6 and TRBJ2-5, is GAGVSQSPRYKVTKRGQDVALRCDPISGHVSLYWYRQALGQGPEFLTYFNYEAQQDKSGLPNDRFSAERPEGSISTLTIQRTEQRDSAMYRCASSFASGAQETQYFGPGTRLLVL.

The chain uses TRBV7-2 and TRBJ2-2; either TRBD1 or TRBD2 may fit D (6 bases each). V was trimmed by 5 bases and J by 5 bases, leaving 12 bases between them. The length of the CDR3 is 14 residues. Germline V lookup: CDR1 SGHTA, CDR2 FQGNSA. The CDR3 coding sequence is TGTGCCAGCAGCCCTTGGGGGGCGACCGGGGAGCTGTTTTTT. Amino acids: CASSPWGATGELFF. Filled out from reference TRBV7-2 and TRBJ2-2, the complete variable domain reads GAGVSQSPSNKVTEKGKDVELRCDPISGHTALYWYRQSLGQGLEFLIYFQGNSAPDKSGLPSDRFSAERTGGSVSTLTIQRTQQEDSAVYLCASSPWGATGELFFGEGSRLTVL.

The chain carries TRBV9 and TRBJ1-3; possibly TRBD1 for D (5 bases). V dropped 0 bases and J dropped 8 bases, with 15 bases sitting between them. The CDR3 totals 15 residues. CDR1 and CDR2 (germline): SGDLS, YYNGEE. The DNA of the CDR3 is TGTGCCAGCAGCGTAGAGGACATCTGGAGGGACACCATATATTTT. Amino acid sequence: CASSVEDIWRDTIYF.

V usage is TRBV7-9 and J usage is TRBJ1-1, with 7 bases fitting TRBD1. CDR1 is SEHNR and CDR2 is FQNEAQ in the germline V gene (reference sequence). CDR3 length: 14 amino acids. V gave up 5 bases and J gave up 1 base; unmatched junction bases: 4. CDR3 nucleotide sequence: TGTGCCAGCAGCCCGGGGACAGCGAACACTGAAGCTTTCTTT. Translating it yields CASSPGTANTEAFF.

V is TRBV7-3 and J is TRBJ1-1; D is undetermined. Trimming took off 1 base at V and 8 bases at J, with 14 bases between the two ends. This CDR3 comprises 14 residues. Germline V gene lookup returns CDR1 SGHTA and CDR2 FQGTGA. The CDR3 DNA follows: TGTGCCAGCAGCTTAAGTTCAGAGACGAAAGAAGCTTTCTTT. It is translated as CASSLSSETKEAFF.

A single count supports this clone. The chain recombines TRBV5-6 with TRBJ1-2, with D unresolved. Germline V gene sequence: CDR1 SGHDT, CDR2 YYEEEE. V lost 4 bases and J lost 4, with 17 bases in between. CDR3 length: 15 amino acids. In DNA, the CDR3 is TGTGCCAGCAGCCCTACAAAGGGAACCTCCTATGGCTACACCTTC. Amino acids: CASSPTKGTSYGYTF.

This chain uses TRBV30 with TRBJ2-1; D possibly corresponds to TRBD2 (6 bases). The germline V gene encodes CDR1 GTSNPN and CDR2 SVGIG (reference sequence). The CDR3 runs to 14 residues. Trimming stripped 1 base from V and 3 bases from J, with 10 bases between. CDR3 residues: CAWSGSGSYNEQFF. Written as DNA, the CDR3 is TGTGCCTGGAGTGGGTCCGGGAGCTACAATGAGCAGTTCTTC.

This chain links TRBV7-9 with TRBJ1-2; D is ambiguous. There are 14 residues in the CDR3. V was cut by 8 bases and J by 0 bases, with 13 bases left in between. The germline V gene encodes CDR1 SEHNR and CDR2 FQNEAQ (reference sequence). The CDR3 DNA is TGTGCCAGCGCCCCGGGCAGGTCTAACTATGGCTACACCTTC. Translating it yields CASAPGRSNYGYTF.

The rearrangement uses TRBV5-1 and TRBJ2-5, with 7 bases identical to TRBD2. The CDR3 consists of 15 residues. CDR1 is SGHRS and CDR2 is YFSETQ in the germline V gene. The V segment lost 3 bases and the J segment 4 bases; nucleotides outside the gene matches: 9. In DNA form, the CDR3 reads TGCGCCAGCAGCTCCGAAGCGGGGTACCGAGAGACCCAGTACTTC. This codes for CASSSEAGYRETQYF.

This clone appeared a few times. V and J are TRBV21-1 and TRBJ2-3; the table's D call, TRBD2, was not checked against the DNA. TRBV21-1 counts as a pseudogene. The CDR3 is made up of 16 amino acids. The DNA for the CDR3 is TGTGCCAGTCCTTTCGGGGAATTGTATATCACAGATACGCAGTATTTT. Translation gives CASPFGELYITDTQYF.

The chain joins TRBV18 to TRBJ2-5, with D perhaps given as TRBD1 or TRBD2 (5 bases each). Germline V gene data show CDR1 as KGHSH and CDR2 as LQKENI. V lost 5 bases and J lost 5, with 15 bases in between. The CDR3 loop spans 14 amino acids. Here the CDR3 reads CASSARDHRETQYF. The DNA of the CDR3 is TGTGCCAGCTCAGCCCGGGACCATCGTGAGACCCAGTACTTC.

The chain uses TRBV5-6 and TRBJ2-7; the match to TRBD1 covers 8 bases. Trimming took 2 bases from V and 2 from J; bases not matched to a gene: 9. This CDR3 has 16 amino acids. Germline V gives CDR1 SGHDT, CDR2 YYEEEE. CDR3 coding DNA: TGTGCCAGCAGCTTTGGATACACAGGGGGACCCTACGAGCAGTACTTC. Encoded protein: CASSFGYTGGPYEQYF.

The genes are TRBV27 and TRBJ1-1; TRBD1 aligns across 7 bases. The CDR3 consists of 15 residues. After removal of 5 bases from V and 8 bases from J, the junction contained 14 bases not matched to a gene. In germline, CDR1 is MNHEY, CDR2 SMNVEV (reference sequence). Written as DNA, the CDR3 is TGTGCCAGCAGTGCCCCTGGGACAGCACGATTCGAAGCTTTCTTT. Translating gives CASSAPGTARFEAFF.

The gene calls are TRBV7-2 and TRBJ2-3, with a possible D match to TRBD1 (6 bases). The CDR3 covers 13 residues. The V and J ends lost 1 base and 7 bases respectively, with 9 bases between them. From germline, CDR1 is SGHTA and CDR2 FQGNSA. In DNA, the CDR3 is TGTGCCAGCAGCTTAGGGACAGAATATACGCAGTATTTT. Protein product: CASSLGTEYTQYF.

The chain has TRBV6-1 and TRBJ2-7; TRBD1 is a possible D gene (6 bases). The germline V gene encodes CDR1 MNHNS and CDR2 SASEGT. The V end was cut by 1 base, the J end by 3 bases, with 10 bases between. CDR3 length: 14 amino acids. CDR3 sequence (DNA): TGTGCCAGCAGTGAAGAAACAGGGCGCTACGAGCAGTACGTC. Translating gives CASSEETGRYEQYV.

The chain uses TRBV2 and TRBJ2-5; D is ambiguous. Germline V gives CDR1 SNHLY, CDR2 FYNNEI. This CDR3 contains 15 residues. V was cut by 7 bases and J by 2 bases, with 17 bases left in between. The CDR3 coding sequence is TGTGCCAGCATCAACTGGAAGACCCCACAAGAGACCCAGTACTTC. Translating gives CASINWKTPQETQYF.

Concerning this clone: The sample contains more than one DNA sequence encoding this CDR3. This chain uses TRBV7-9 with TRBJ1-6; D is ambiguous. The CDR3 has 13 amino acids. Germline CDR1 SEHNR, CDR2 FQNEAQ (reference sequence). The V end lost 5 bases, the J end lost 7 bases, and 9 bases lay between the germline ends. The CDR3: CASSLQGNSPLHF. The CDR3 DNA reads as TGTGCCAGCAGCCTGCAAGGGAATTCACCCCTCCACTTT. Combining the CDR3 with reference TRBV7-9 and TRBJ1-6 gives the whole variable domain DTGVSQNPRHKITKRGQNVTFRCDPISEHNRLYWYRQTLGQGPEFLTYFQNEAQLEKSRLLSDRFSAERPKGSFSTLEIQRTEQGDSAMYLCASSLQGNSPLHFGNGTRLTVT.

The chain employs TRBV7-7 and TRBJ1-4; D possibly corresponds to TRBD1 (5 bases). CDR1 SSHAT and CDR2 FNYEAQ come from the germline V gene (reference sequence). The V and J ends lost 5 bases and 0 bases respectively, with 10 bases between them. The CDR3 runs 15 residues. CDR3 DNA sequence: TGTGCCAGCAGCCGGGGACGGACAACTAATGAAAAACTGTTTTTT. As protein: CASSRGRTTNEKLFF.

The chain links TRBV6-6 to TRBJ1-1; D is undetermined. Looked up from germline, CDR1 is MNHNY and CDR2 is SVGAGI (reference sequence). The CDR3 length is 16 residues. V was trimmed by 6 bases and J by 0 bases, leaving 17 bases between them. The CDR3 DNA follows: TGTGCCAGCAGCCCTCCCGGCTTAGGACTGAACACTGAAGCTTTCTTT. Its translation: CASSPPGLGLNTEAFF.

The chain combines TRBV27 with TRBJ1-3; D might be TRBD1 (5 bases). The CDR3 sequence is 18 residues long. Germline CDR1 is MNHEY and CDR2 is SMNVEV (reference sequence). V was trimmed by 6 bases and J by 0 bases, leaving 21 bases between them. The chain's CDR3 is CASRPIFPGPNSGNTIYF. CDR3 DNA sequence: TGTGCCAGCAGACCAATCTTTCCGGGACCGAACTCTGGAAACACCATATATTTT.

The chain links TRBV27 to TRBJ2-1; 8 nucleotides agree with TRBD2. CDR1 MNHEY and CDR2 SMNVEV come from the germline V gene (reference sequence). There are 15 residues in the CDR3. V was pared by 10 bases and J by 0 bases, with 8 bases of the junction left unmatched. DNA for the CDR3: TGTGCCACCTCTGCGGGGGGCCCCTCCTACAATGAGCAGTTCTTC. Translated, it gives CATSAGGPSYNEQFF.

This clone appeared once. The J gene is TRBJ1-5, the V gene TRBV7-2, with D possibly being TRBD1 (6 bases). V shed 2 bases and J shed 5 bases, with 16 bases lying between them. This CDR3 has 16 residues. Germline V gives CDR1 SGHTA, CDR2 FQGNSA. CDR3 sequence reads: CASSLTGRGSYQPQHF. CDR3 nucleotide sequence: TGTGCCAGCAGCTTAACGGGCAGGGGTTCCTATCAGCCCCAGCATTTT.